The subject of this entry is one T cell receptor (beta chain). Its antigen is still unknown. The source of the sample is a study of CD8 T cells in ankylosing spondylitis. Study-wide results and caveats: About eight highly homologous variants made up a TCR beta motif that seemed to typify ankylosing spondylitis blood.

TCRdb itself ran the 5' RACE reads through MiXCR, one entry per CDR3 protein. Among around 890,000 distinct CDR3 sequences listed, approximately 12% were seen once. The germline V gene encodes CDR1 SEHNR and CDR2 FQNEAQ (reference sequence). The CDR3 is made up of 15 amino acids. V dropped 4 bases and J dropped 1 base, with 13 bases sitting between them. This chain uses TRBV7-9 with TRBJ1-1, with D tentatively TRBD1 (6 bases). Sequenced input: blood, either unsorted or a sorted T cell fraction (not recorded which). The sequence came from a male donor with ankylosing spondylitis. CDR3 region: CASSYADSTNTEAFF. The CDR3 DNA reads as TGTGCCAGCAGCTACGCGGACAGCACGAACACTGAAGCTTTCTTT.